Each of the 16 T cell receptor beta chains below was sequenced from the same sample in a study of T cell repertoires in aging, cancer and after chemotherapy (dated by TCRdb to the late 2010s). TCR beta rearrangements were amplified from genomic DNA isolated from peripheral blood, not from sorted cells or RNA. The instrument given in TCRdb is Illumina MiSeq. Using a mixed TRB-A/B primer pool, multiplex touch-down PCR amplified rearranged TRB sequences covering the V, D and J segments. The public reads were reprocessed in TCRdb via fastp at Q25 and MiXCR, keeping in-frame beta chains. Identical CDR3 protein sequences are pooled into one entry, listed with their most common genes and DNA. Here the sample has thousands of distinct CDR3 sequences; 53% occur a single time. The ten top clones hold roughly 1.8% of the sample. Sequenced: blood. Receptor source: a human donor with a solid tumor.

This clonotype came up a few times. The chain joins TRBV29-1 to TRBJ1-2, with no clear D. The CDR3 loop spans 13 amino acids. CDR1 and CDR2 from the germline V gene are SQVTM and ANQGSEA. V was pared by 3 bases and J by 4 bases, with 12 bases between. The CDR3 region is CSVDSPGRYGYTF. In DNA form, the CDR3 reads TGCAGCGTTGATTCCCCCGGTCGCTATGGCTACACCTTC.

The rearrangement uses TRBV19 and TRBJ1-2, with 7 bases aligning to TRBD1. The V and J ends lost 7 bases and 5 bases, in that order; junction bases with no gene match: 16. Germline V gene sequence: CDR1 LNHDA, CDR2 SQIVND (reference sequence). The CDR3 length is 16 residues. The CDR3 DNA reads TGTGCCAGTACCGCCTGGGGGACAGAGACGTTTTATGGCTACACCTTC. It encodes CASTAWGTETFYGYTF.

The CDR3 DNA reads as TGTGCCAGCAGATCCTCCGGGACTAGCGGTTCCGAGCAGTACTTC. This translates into CASRSSGTSGSEQYF. The chain carries TRBV7-9 and TRBJ2-7; 11 nucleotides match TRBD2. This CDR3 region has 15 residues. Germline-derived CDR1 and CDR2 are SEHNR and FQNEAQ (reference sequence). V was clipped by 6 bases and J by 6 bases; unmatched bases: 10.

The chain couples TRBV20-1 to TRBJ1-5; unclear D gene. This CDR3 contains 15 residues. Germline lookup yields CDR1 DFQATT and CDR2 SNEGSKA (reference sequence). V dropped 1 base and J dropped 1 base, with 11 bases sitting between them. The CDR3 DNA is TGCAGTGCTAGAGGGGAGGGCTGGAGCAATCAGCCCCAGCATTTT. Encoded protein: CSARGEGWSNQPQHF.

The rearrangement joins TRBV6-1 to TRBJ1-5; D gene ambiguous. This CDR3 region has 15 residues. Per the germline V gene, CDR1 is MNHNS and CDR2 is SASEGT. The V end was cut by 2 bases, the J end by 3 bases, with 11 bases between. The CDR3 spells CASSERGRINQPQHF. CDR3 sequence (DNA): TGTGCCAGCAGTGAACGAGGCAGGATCAATCAGCCCCAGCATTTT.

Only a few counts were recorded for this clonotype. The chain combines TRBV28 with TRBJ1-2, with unresolved D. V dropped 5 bases and J dropped 4 bases, with 8 bases sitting between them. Germline-derived CDR1 and CDR2 are MDHEN and SYDVKM. The CDR3 length is 12 residues. The CDR3 DNA follows: TGTGCCAGCAGTCCCCCGATCTATGGCTACACCTTC. This gives the protein CASSPPIYGYTF.

This sequence joins TRBV20-1 and TRBJ2-7; the match to TRBD2 covers 12 bases. Unmatched junction bases numbered 6, after V lost 7 bases and J lost 5 bases. The CDR3 contains 13 residues. CDR1 is DFQATT and CDR2 is SNEGSKA in the germline V gene (reference sequence). Here the CDR3 DNA reads TGCAGTGTCCCGGGACTAGCGGGCGACGAGCAGTACTTC. It encodes CSVPGLAGDEQYF.

This chain connects TRBV11-2 to TRBJ2-7, with D uncertain. Germline CDR1 and CDR2: SGHAT and FQNNGV. V dropped 1 base and J dropped 3 bases, with 4 bases sitting between them. The length of the CDR3 is 12 residues. The CDR3 reads CASSLVVYEQYF. CDR3 sequence (DNA): TGTGCCAGCAGCTTAGTTGTCTACGAGCAGTACTTC.

This clonotype was recorded a few times. The CDR3 DNA reads TGTGCCAGCACTAACGGACAGAACACTGAAGCTTTCTTT. Protein sequence: CASTNGQNTEAFF. This chain joins TRBV6-6 and TRBJ1-1; tentative D call: TRBD1 (5 bases). The CDR3 length is 13 residues. The V end lost 7 bases, the J end lost 1 base, and 10 bases lay between the germline ends. Germline V CDR1 and CDR2: MNHNY, SVGAGI (reference sequence).

This clonotype was seen only a few times. The V gene is TRBV5-4, the J gene TRBJ1-6; 7 bases match TRBD1. The junction had 8 bases not matched to a gene; V was cut back by 6 bases and J by 8 bases. Germline assignment: CDR1 SGHNT and CDR2 YYREEE (reference sequence). The CDR3 is 14 amino acids. CDR3 amino acids: CASTPGTADSPLHF. The CDR3 DNA is TGTGCCAGCACCCCTGGGACAGCTGATTCACCCCTCCACTTT.

The chain employs TRBV6-5 and TRBJ1-2; weak D call: TRBD1 (6 bases). The CDR3 consists of 14 residues. Looked up from germline, CDR1 is MNHEY and CDR2 is SVGAGI. Trimming pared 6 bases from V and 4 bases from J, leaving 15 bases between. The DNA for the CDR3 is TGTGCCAGCAGCGGCCGAGGACAGCTCTATGGCTACACCTTC. Amino acids: CASSGRGQLYGYTF.

The rearrangement links TRBV6-5 to TRBJ1-2; D perhaps matches TRBD1 (5 bases). V lost 5 bases, J lost 1 base, and 17 bases lay in between. The CDR3 contains 16 residues. Germline assignment: CDR1 MNHEY and CDR2 SVGAGI. CDR3 region: CASSASGTAFNYGYTF. The DNA for the CDR3 is TGTGCCAGCAGTGCTTCCGGGACCGCGTTTAACTATGGCTACACCTTC.

This rearrangement joins TRBV5-5 to TRBJ1-1; perhaps TRBD1 as D (5 bases). The CDR3 runs to 17 residues. Trimming pared 0 bases from V and 0 bases from J, leaving 15 bases between. Germline V gene lookup returns CDR1 SGHKS and CDR2 YYEKEE (reference sequence). CDR3 DNA sequence: TGTGCCAGCAGCTTGGTAGGGGCCACTTACATGAACACTGAAGCTTTCTTT. Its translation is CASSLVGATYMNTEAFF.

This chain links TRBV20-1 with TRBJ2-7; TRBD2 is a possible D gene (6 bases). Trimming removed 6 bases at V and 4 bases at J, with 19 bases between. Germline CDR1 and CDR2: DFQATT and SNEGSKA (reference sequence). The CDR3 has 14 residues. The CDR3 loop is CSALRVAEEYEQYF. The CDR3 region has the DNA TGCAGTGCCCTCCGCGTAGCGGAGGAGTACGAGCAGTACTTC.

The chain has TRBV29-1 and TRBJ2-1; possible D gene TRBD1, 6 bases. Germline CDR1 SQVTM, CDR2 ANQGSEA. This CDR3 contains 15 residues. Between the trimmed V and J ends, which lost 6 bases and 7 bases, there was a span of 22 bases. The CDR3 DNA reads as TGCAGCGTGACATTGGGGGCAACGTTTGGGAATGAGCAGTTCTTC. Encoded protein: CSVTLGATFGNEQFF.

The genes are TRBV20-1 and TRBJ2-2; the match to TRBD1 covers 10 bases. V was clipped by 6 bases and J by 6 bases; unmatched bases: 7. There are 14 residues in the CDR3. CDR1 is DFQATT, CDR2 SNEGSKA, per germline (reference sequence). This chain's CDR3 is CSAPGQGGSGELFF. CDR3 nucleotides: TGCAGTGCCCCCGGACAGGGGGGCTCCGGGGAGCTGTTTTTT.